This TCR beta chain derives from a study of post-analysis software for immune sequencing data. Study-wide results and caveats: In patients, TRBV5-6, TRBV5-1 and TRBV20-1 belonged to roughly 5 TRBV segments found more frequently than in controls. Normalized Chao1 diversity in multiple sclerosis patients fell significantly below that of controls.

Unique molecular identifiers had been added to the TCR beta cDNA libraries. T cells, about 0.85 to 11 million of them, yielded a few hundred thousand cDNA molecules. MiXCR, run by TCRdb on the PCR reads, gives a single entry per CDR3 protein. Of some 890,000 distinct CDR3 sequences listed, around 50% are singletons. This clonotype was seen only a few times. As yet, its antigen is unknown. Trimming cost V 0 bases and J 2 bases, with 5 bases left between them. The CDR3 spans 13 residues. The sample was blood. The chain employs TRBV12-3 or TRBV12-4 and TRBJ2-7; D not certain. This receptor was taken from a girl between 10 and 17 years old with multiple sclerosis. DNA of the CDR3: TGTGCCAGCAGTTTAGCCCTCACCTACGAGCAGTACTTC. It codes for CASSLALTYEQYF.